These 26 T cell receptor beta chains share one sample of origin, sequenced in a study of molecular identifiers for immune sequencing clone quantification. Via MiXCR, TCRdb re-called the PCR reads, giving one row per CDR3 protein. The sample shows roughly 40,000 distinct CDR3 sequences, roughly 24% of them seen only once. Sequencing used naive CD8+ T cells from blood, with Jurkat cell RNA spiked in. Noted subset: FACS-sorted CD8+CD4-CCR7+CD45RA+ naive T cells. Receptors originate from a human donor in good health. Some libraries in this study had Jurkat cell RNA spiked in.

On this clonotype: One end of the junction fails to match germline, which may point to a read error. The chain combines TRBV5-3 with TRBJ2-3; a weak D match, TRBD1 (6 bases). TRBV5-3 is recorded as an ORF, its role being uncertain. The CDR3 sequence is 15 residues long. In DNA, the CDR3 is TGTGCCAGCAGCTCGGGACAAGCCGGTACAGATACGCAGTATTTT. Residues: CASSSGQAGTDTQYF.

This chain joins TRBV19 and TRBJ2-1; unclear D gene. This CDR3 is 13 amino acids long. In germline, CDR1 is LNHDA, CDR2 SQIVND (reference sequence). Trimming stripped 0 bases from V and 0 bases from J, with 0 bases between. CDR3 amino acids: CASSIDSYNEQFF. CDR3 sequence (DNA): TGTGCCAGTAGTATAGACTCCTACAATGAGCAGTTCTTC.

This clonotype was seen ten or more times. The chain joins TRBV13 to TRBJ1-1; 7 bases match TRBD1. The CDR3 sequence is 16 residues long. V shed 5 bases and J 1 base; nucleotides not matched to a gene: 10. The germline gives CDR1 PRHDT, CDR2 FYEKMQ (reference sequence). This CDR3 is CASSNRQGRWNTEAFF. The CDR3 DNA reads as TGTGCCAGCAGCAACCGACAGGGACGTTGGAACACTGAAGCTTTCTTT.

In the case of this clonotype: Mismatch with germline at one junction end may stem from a read error. The rearrangement uses TRBV20-1 and TRBJ2-7; no definite D call. Germline V CDR1 and CDR2: DFQATT, SNEGSKA (reference sequence). The length of the CDR3 is 12 residues. CDR3 residues: CNTKDRSYKQYF. CDR3 coding DNA: TGCAATACTAAGGACCGCTCCTACAAGCAGTACTTC.

Comment on this clonotype: This could be a read error, since a much larger clone is one nucleotide away. The chain employs TRBV5-4 and TRBJ2-3, with a tentative D call TRBD1 (5 bases). CDR1 SGHNT and CDR2 YYREEE come from the germline V gene (reference sequence). The CDR3 is 12 residues long. CDR3 region: CASSSDTVTQYF. Written as DNA, the CDR3 is TGTGCCAGCAGCTCGGACACAGTTACGCAGTATTTT.

The sample holds many counts of this clonotype. This chain links TRBV7-9 with TRBJ2-7, with 7 positions matching TRBD1. The CDR3 is 14 amino acids. The germline V gene encodes CDR1 SEHNR and CDR2 FQNEAQ (reference sequence). The J segment lost 7 bases and the V segment lost 1 base, leaving 7 bases of the junction unmatched. The DNA of the CDR3 is TGTGCCAGCAGCTTAGGAAACAGGGGTGGGGAGCAGTACTTC. Its protein is CASSLGNRGGEQYF.

For this clonotype: A much larger clone is a single base away; this may be a read error. V usage is TRBV11-2 and J usage is TRBJ2-5; tentatively, D is TRBD2 (6 bases). Germline V gives CDR1 SGHAT, CDR2 FQNNGV. Trimming pared 5 bases from V and 4 bases from J, leaving 17 bases between. This CDR3 contains 15 residues. The CDR3: CASSRWAGIVETQYF. The DNA of the CDR3 is TGTGCCAGCAGCCGGTGGGCGGGGATAGTAGAGACCCAGTACTTC.

This clonotype was seen ten or more times. The chain links TRBV5-6 to TRBJ2-3, with D tentatively TRBD2 (5 bases). This CDR3 is 15 amino acids long. Germline V lookup: CDR1 SGHDT, CDR2 YYEEEE. The V gene lost 0 bases and the J gene lost 4 bases, with 12 bases spanning the gap. Here the CDR3 DNA reads TGTGCCAGCAGCTTGGAATGGGGAGTCGCAGATACGCAGTATTTT. Its translation is CASSLEWGVADTQYF.

About this clonotype: A much more abundant neighbour one base away suggests this may be a read error. The chain uses TRBV5-1 and TRBJ2-5; D gene ambiguous. Between the trimmed V and J ends, which lost 3 bases and 3 bases, there was a span of 12 bases. Per germline, CDR1 SGHRS and CDR2 YFSETQ. The CDR3 is made up of 14 amino acids. The CDR3 coding sequence is TGCGCCAGCAGCTCCAGGTTCCGGGAAGAGACCCAGTACTTC. The encoded protein is CASSSRFREETQYF.

This clonotype was seen a handful of times. A much larger clone lies a single base off, so this may be a read error. V gene TRBV6-1 combines with J gene TRBJ2-3; 7 bases fit TRBD2. CDR3 length: 15 residues. CDR1 and CDR2 from the germline V gene are MNHNS and SASEGT. In nucleotides, the CDR3 is TGTGCCACCTCCCTCCGCGGGGGAAGCACAGCTACGCAGTATTTT. This sequence encodes CATSLRGGSTATQYF.

Note on this clonotype: This clone may be a read error of a much larger clone one base away. The chain employs TRBV5-1 and TRBJ1-1; D gene ambiguous. From germline, CDR1 is SGHRS and CDR2 YFSETQ. CDR3 length: 14 amino acids. Trimming removed 4 bases at V and 1 base at J, with 11 bases between. The CDR3 sequence: CASSILQTNTEAFF. CDR3 in DNA: TGCGCCAGCAGCATACTACAGACGAACACTGAAGCTTTCTTT. Full variable domain (remainder filled in from reference TRBV5-1 and TRBJ1-1): KAGVTQTPRYLIKTRGQQVTLSCSPISGHRSVSWYQQTPGQGLQFLFEYFSETQRNKGNFPGRFSGRQFSNSRSEMNVSTLELGDSALYLCASSILQTNTEAFFGQGTRLTVV.

This sequence joins TRBV5-4 and TRBJ2-3; 7 bases line up with TRBD2. The CDR3 covers 15 residues. V shed 2 bases, J shed 4 bases, and the junction held 7 bases outside the gene matches. Per germline, CDR1 SGHNT and CDR2 YYREEE (reference sequence). CDR3 in amino acids: CASSFQGGGSDTQYF. The CDR3, as DNA: TGTGCCAGCAGCTTTCAGGGCGGGGGTTCAGATACGCAGTATTTT.

This clonotype was observed at least ten times. This chain uses TRBV27 with TRBJ2-7; D might be TRBD2 (5 bases). The V and J ends lost 5 bases and 6 bases respectively, with 11 bases between them. The germline CDR1 and CDR2 sequences are MNHEY and SMNVEV (reference sequence). The CDR3 is 12 amino acids. The DNA of the CDR3 is TGTGCCAGCAGTAACACCGGGGTCGAGCAGTACTTC. It is translated as CASSNTGVEQYF.

Many counts were recorded for this clonotype. The V and J genes are TRBV2 and TRBJ2-7; D is tentatively TRBD1 or TRBD2 (5 bases each). This CDR3 spans 14 amino acids. Per the germline V gene, CDR1 is SNHLY and CDR2 is FYNNEI. V shed 6 bases and J shed 6 bases, with 18 bases lying between them. CDR3: CASSLAVGAREQYF. The CDR3 bases are TGTGCCAGCAGCTTGGCGGTCGGGGCTCGCGAGCAGTACTTC.

There are many counts of this clonotype. The chain joins TRBV7-9 to TRBJ2-7; D remains ambiguous. V gave up 5 bases and J gave up 7 bases, with 18 bases separating them. The germline gives CDR1 SEHNR, CDR2 FQNEAQ (reference sequence). This CDR3 is 14 amino acids long. This CDR3 is CASSNSLGWVEQYF. In nucleotides, the CDR3 is TGTGCCAGCAGCAACTCACTCGGATGGGTTGAGCAGTACTTC.

This clonotype was observed many times. V usage is TRBV29-1 and J usage is TRBJ2-1, with TRBD2 as a possible D gene (6 bases). Germline CDR1 is SQVTM and CDR2 is ANQGSEA. V gave up 4 bases and J gave up 0 bases, with 7 bases separating them. The CDR3 covers 13 residues. For the CDR3, the DNA is TGCAGCGTTGGCGGGGTCTCCTACAATGAGCAGTTCTTC. Residues: CSVGGVSYNEQFF.

Worth noting for this clonotype: A much larger clone sits a single nucleotide away, making a read error possible. The CDR3 region has the DNA TGCGCCAGCAGCCAAGATGCGGTAGCGGAATTCTGCGAGCAGTACTTC. Its translation is CASSQDAVAEFCEQYF. The rearrangement joins TRBV4-3 to TRBJ2-7, with D perhaps matching TRBD2 (6 bases). Per the germline V gene, CDR1 is LGHNA and CDR2 is YSLEER. Trimming shortened V by 0 bases and J by 6 bases, and 18 bases separated the two germline ends. This CDR3 spans 16 amino acids.

Points on this clonotype: A much larger clone differs by one base, so this may be a read error. The chain links TRBV3-1 to TRBJ1-1, with D perhaps matching TRBD1 (5 bases). The CDR3 length is 16 residues. Germline lookup yields CDR1 LGHDT and CDR2 YNNKEL (reference sequence). The CDR3 DNA sequence: TGTGCCAGCGGCCAGGGCCCAAGGAAACTGAACACTGAAGCTTTCTTT. This sequence encodes CASGQGPRKLNTEAFF.

This clonotype occurred many times. This chain uses TRBV24-1 with TRBJ2-1, with D possibly being TRBD2 (6 bases). The CDR3 totals 17 residues. V was trimmed by 1 base and J by 9 bases, leaving 21 bases between them. Germline CDR1 and CDR2: KGHDR and SFDVKD. The CDR3 here is CATSDFSEGLVTGEQFF. The DNA for the CDR3 is TGTGCCACCAGTGATTTCTCTGAGGGACTGGTAACCGGTGAGCAGTTCTTC.

J is TRBJ2-1 and V is TRBV20-1; either TRBD1 or TRBD2 may supply D (5 bases each). The CDR3 length is 15 residues. The germline gives CDR1 DFQATT, CDR2 SNEGSKA (reference sequence). The germline V and J ends were trimmed by 5 bases and 8 bases, with 22 bases remaining between them. DNA of the CDR3: TGCAGTGCTCGACCGGGACCCACCTTGAGGGATGAGCAGTTCTTC. It codes for CSARPGPTLRDEQFF.

Note on this clonotype: At one of its ends the junction is not consistent with the germline gene, which may arise from a read error. This chain joins TRBV5-3 and TRBJ2-3, with D hard to call. TRBV5-3 is marked as an open reading frame, function uncertain. The CDR3 has 14 amino acids. In nucleotides, the CDR3 is TGTGCCAGCAGCTTGCTTGGTTGCACAGATACGCAGTATTTT. It encodes CASSLLGCTDTQYF.

The J gene is TRBJ2-7, the V gene TRBV19; D may correspond to TRBD1 or TRBD2 (6 bases each). Germline V gene lookup returns CDR1 LNHDA and CDR2 SQIVND (reference sequence). Trimming stripped 1 base from V and 4 bases from J, with 14 bases between. This CDR3 is 15 amino acids long. The CDR3 DNA sequence: TGTGCCAGTAGTATAGCGGCAGGGGAGGATTACGAGCAGTACTTC. Protein product: CASSIAAGEDYEQYF.

This clonotype was observed at least ten times. The V call is TRBV29-1, the J call TRBJ2-7; TRBD1 matches at 7 bases. Trimming took 1 base from V and 3 from J; bases not matched to a gene: 6. CDR1 is SQVTM, CDR2 ANQGSEA, per germline. The CDR3 is 14 amino acids. The CDR3 is CSVEVGTVDYEQYF. CDR3 bases: TGCAGCGTTGAAGTAGGGACAGTGGACTACGAGCAGTACTTC.

In this sample, this clonotype turned up many times. This sequence joins TRBV20-1 and TRBJ2-7, with 7 nucleotides matching TRBD2. Losses at the gene ends were 2 bases for V and 2 bases for J; bases not matched to a gene: 3. Looked up from germline, CDR1 is DFQATT and CDR2 is SNEGSKA (reference sequence). The CDR3 runs to 13 residues. The CDR3, as DNA: TGCAGTGCTAGAAAGGGACTAACCTACGAGCAGTACTTC. This translates into CSARKGLTYEQYF.

This clonotype was seen repeatedly, ten times or more. The chain has TRBV28 and TRBJ2-5; D is unresolved. CDR3 length equals 14 residues. Trimming took 2 bases from V and 5 from J, leaving 12 bases between them. CDR1 and CDR2 from the germline V gene are MDHEN and SYDVKM. The chain's CDR3 is CASSLRLGGETQYF. The CDR3 DNA reads as TGTGCCAGCAGTTTACGTCTGGGTGGGGAGACCCAGTACTTC.

Many counts were recorded for this clonotype. The gene calls are TRBV5-1 and TRBJ2-7; D remains unclear. Germline V gene data show CDR1 as SGHRS and CDR2 as YFSETQ. The length of the CDR3 is 13 residues. V gave up 4 bases and J gave up 1 base, with 9 bases separating them. The CDR3 DNA follows: TGCGCCAGCAGCGAAGACTGGTCCTACGAGCAGTACTTC. Translated, it gives CASSEDWSYEQYF.